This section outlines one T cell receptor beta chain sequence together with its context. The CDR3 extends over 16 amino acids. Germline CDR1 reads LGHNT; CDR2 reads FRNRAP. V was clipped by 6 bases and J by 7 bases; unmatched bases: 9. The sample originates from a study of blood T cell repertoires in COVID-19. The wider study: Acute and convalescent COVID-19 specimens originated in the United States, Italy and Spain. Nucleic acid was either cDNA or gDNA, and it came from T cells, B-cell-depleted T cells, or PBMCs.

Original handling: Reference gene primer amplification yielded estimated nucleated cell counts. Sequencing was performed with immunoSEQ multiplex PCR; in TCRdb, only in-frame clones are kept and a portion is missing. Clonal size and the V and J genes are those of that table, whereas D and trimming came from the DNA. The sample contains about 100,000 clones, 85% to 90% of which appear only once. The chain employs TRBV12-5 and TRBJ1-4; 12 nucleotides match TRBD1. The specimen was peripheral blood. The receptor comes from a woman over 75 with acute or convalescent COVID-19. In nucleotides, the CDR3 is TGTGCTAGTGGGCCTGGGACAGGGGGCGCGGGTGAAAAACTGTTTTTT. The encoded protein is CASGPGTGGAGEKLFF.